This section outlines one T cell receptor (beta chain) sequence together with its context. The data are from a study of cytomegalovirus exposure and HLA in healthy donors. Generated by immunoSEQ multiplex PCR, the TCRdb table keeps only in-frame clones and is missing some. The sample lists more than 95,000 clones, around 94% occurring once. CDR1 is MNHNY, CDR2 SVGAGI, per germline (reference sequence). Trimming left V 3 bases short and J 8 bases short, with 19 bases between. The CDR3 is 15 residues long. The sequenced sample consisted of PBMCs. The TCR was taken from a woman between 18 and 29 years old in good health and CMV-seronegative. V is TRBV6-6 and J is TRBJ1-2; D not certain. The CDR3 nucleotides are TGTGCCAGCAGTTATTTCAGTATGGGGAGAGAAGGCTACACCTTC. Translated, it gives CASSYFSMGREGYTF.